A selection of T cell receptor beta chains follows, all from one sample in a study of CXCR3-negative and CXCR3-positive naive CD8 T cells. Following a re-call of the 5' RACE reads, TCRdb has one entry per CDR3 protein and lacks DNA. This repertoire includes 4,000 to 6,000 distinct CDR3 sequences. Sequenced input: naive CXCR3+ CD8+ T cells from blood. The receptors originated from a human donor in good health. Some clones in this sample may be carry-over from other donors' samples. Each CDR3 is given with its conserved first and last residue. Clone size, where shown, is once, few, many, or a class for clones that have expanded.

len: 15; v_gene: TRBV5-1; abundance: NA; j_gene: TRBJ1-5; CDR3aa: CASSLVAGASQPQHF
len: 16; v_gene: TRBV3-1; abundance: NA; j_gene: TRBJ2-5; CDR3aa: CASSQTTEGRGETQYF
len: 15; v_gene: TRBV29-1; abundance: medium-sized; j_gene: TRBJ2-4; CDR3aa: CSVVGQGAPKNIQYF
len: 18; v_gene: TRBV20-1; abundance: NA; j_gene: TRBJ2-1; CDR3aa: CSARDRTSGSIYYNEQFF
len: 16; v_gene: TRBV10-3; abundance: NA; j_gene: TRBJ2-7; CDR3aa: CAISEPPGQITYEQYF
len: 12; v_gene: TRBV29-1; abundance: medium-sized; j_gene: TRBJ1-2; CDR3aa: CSVVEQSYGYTF
len: 11; v_gene: TRBV11-2; abundance: NA; j_gene: TRBJ1-3; CDR3aa: CASSLGHTIYF
len: 18; v_gene: TRBV3-1; abundance: NA; j_gene: TRBJ2-1; CDR3aa: CASSQPVTGGSGYNEQFF
len: 16; v_gene: TRBV5-1; abundance: NA; j_gene: TRBJ2-2; CDR3aa: CASRTPQGPNTGELFF
len: 16; v_gene: TRBV3-1; abundance: NA; j_gene: TRBJ2-5; CDR3aa: CASSQKGLWLVETQYF
len: 15; v_gene: TRBV10-3; abundance: medium-sized; j_gene: TRBJ2-7; CDR3aa: CAIRGTSGSGDEQYF
len: 16; v_gene: TRBV7-7; abundance: NA; j_gene: TRBJ2-5; CDR3aa: CASSLEAGGPGETQYF
len: 16; v_gene: TRBV11-1; abundance: NA; j_gene: TRBJ1-2; CDR3aa: CASSSSNRGSDYGYTF
len: 15; v_gene: TRBV27; abundance: NA; j_gene: TRBJ2-1; CDR3aa: CASSAPPPTYNEQFF
len: 13; v_gene: TRBV27; abundance: medium-sized; j_gene: TRBJ2-1; CDR3aa: CASSPLAGEEQFF
len: 13; v_gene: TRBV6-5; abundance: medium-sized; j_gene: TRBJ1-1; CDR3aa: CASSYSLNTEAFF
len: 11; v_gene: TRBV9; abundance: NA; j_gene: TRBJ2-1; CDR3aa: CASSGYNEQFF
len: 12; v_gene: TRBV27; abundance: NA; j_gene: TRBJ2-3; CDR3aa: CASREVRGTQYF
len: 13; v_gene: TRBV28; abundance: NA; j_gene: TRBJ2-2; CDR3aa: CASSLGVSGELFF
len: 15; v_gene: TRBV29-1; abundance: NA; j_gene: TRBJ2-5; CDR3aa: CSVEFSWDTQETQYF
len: 16; v_gene: TRBV14; abundance: medium-sized; j_gene: TRBJ2-7; CDR3aa: CASSQRTGSWFYEQYF
len: 16; v_gene: TRBV29-1; abundance: medium-sized; j_gene: TRBJ2-1; CDR3aa: CSVEDRLAGTYNEQFF
len: 15; v_gene: TRBV10-3; abundance: medium-sized; j_gene: TRBJ1-1; CDR3aa: CAISEAGQKNTEAFF
len: 13; v_gene: TRBV10-2; abundance: NA; j_gene: TRBJ1-1; CDR3aa: CASVLRWNTEAFF
len: 17; v_gene: TRBV28; abundance: NA; j_gene: TRBJ2-3; CDR3aa: CASSLSLGLGVTDTQYF
len: 14; v_gene: TRBV11-2; abundance: medium-sized; j_gene: TRBJ1-2; CDR3aa: CASSFLDRGYGYTF
len: 12; v_gene: TRBV11-2; abundance: NA; j_gene: TRBJ2-7; CDR3aa: CASSLISYEQYF
len: 13; v_gene: TRBV29-1; abundance: NA; j_gene: TRBJ1-1; CDR3aa: CSVAAGMNTEAFF
len: 13; v_gene: TRBV27; abundance: NA; j_gene: TRBJ2-1; CDR3aa: CASSLAGDNEQFF
len: 16; v_gene: TRBV12-3/TRBV12-4; abundance: medium-sized; j_gene: TRBJ2-1; CDR3aa: CASSFLGEGKDNEQFF
len: 14; v_gene: TRBV29-1; abundance: NA; j_gene: TRBJ2-1; CDR3aa: CSADLRGLTNEQFF
len: 15; v_gene: TRBV27; abundance: NA; j_gene: TRBJ2-7; CDR3aa: CTSSTTSGGTYEQYF
len: 15; v_gene: TRBV5-1; abundance: NA; j_gene: TRBJ1-5; CDR3aa: CASSLGAGEGQPQHF
len: 15; v_gene: TRBV5-5; abundance: NA; j_gene: TRBJ2-1; CDR3aa: CASSLSGELYHEQFF